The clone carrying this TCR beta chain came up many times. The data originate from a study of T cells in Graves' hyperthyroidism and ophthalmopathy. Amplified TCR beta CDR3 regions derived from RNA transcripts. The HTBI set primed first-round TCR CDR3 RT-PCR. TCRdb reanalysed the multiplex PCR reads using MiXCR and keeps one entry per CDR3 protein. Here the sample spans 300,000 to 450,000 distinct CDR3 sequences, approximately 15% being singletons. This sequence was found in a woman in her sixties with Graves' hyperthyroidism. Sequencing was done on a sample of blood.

DNA for the CDR3: TGTGCCAGCAGCCCTTCGACAGGGAACACTGAAGCTTTCTTT. It is translated as CASSPSTGNTEAFF. This rearrangement joins TRBV9 to TRBJ1-1; D may be TRBD1 (6 bases). The CDR3 has 14 residues. V was cut by 4 bases and J by 1 base, with 11 bases left in between. Germline V gene data show CDR1 as SGDLS and CDR2 as YYNGEE. The whole variable domain, remainder taken from reference TRBV9 and TRBJ1-1, is DSGVTQTPKHLITATGQRVTLRCSPRSGDLSVYWYQQSLDQGLQFLIQYYNGEERAKGNILERFSAQQFPDLHSELNLSSLELGDSALYFCASSPSTGNTEAFFGQGTRLTVV.